This passage covers 30 T cell receptor beta chains from one sample sequenced in a study of beta chain features in type 1 diabetes. Study conclusions and caveats: All four CD4+ subsets of Type 1 diabetes patients contained TCRB CDR3s that were moderately but significantly shorter.

Reverse transcribing all isolated RNA meant expressed TCRB transcripts were sequenced. Assay used: immunoSEQ multiplex PCR; TCRdb lists only in-frame clones, some missing. This sample has fewer than 110,000 clones; over 25% occur once, and the top ten carry 0.53%. The antigens these receptors bind are not known. The material sequenced was central memory CD4+ T cells from blood. All receptors derive from a woman younger than 35 with type 1 diabetes.

V usage is TRBV7-2 and J usage is TRBJ2-3, with D maybe TRBD2 (6 bases). This CDR3 comprises 16 residues. CDR1 SGHTA and CDR2 FQGNSA come from the germline V gene. Trimming shortened V by 3 bases and J by 6 bases, and 19 bases separated the two germline ends. The CDR3 sequence: CASSFGSTSLGDTQYF. CDR3 nucleotides: TGTGCCAGCAGCTTCGGGTCCACTAGCCTGGGGGATACGCAGTATTTT.

Turning to this clone: One end of the junction is discordant with germline, which a read error may explain. The same CDR3 can be traced to other DNA sequences in this sample. J is TRBJ2-1 and V is TRBV27; no clear D. CDR1 and CDR2 (germline): MNHEY, SMNVEV (reference sequence). The CDR3 runs 16 residues. The CDR3 region has the DNA TGCGCCAGCAGTTTGATCGCGTCGAGCTCCTACAATGAGCAGTTCTTC. This sequence encodes CASSLIASSSYNEQFF.

The chain couples TRBV28 to TRBJ2-2; D is ambiguous. The CDR3 extends over 12 amino acids. Trimming shortened V by 7 bases and J by 5 bases, and 8 bases separated the two germline ends. Germline CDR1 reads MDHEN; CDR2 reads SYDVKM. The CDR3: CASTTDTGELFF. CDR3 coding DNA: TGTGCCAGCACCACAGATACCGGGGAGCTGTTTTTT.

This clone was seen a few times. The chain uses TRBV19 and TRBJ2-1, with 11 bases matching TRBD2. The length of the CDR3 is 16 residues. J was trimmed by 2 bases and V by 6 bases; bases with no gene match: 6. Germline V CDR1 and CDR2: LNHDA, SQIVND (reference sequence). This CDR3 reads CASRLAGDGTYNEQFF. The DNA for the CDR3 is TGTGCCAGTAGACTAGCGGGAGACGGCACCTACAATGAGCAGTTCTTC.

This clone was seen more than once but under ten times. This rearrangement joins TRBV9 to TRBJ2-3, with TRBD2 matching 13 bases. From germline, CDR1 is SGDLS and CDR2 YYNGEE. The CDR3 spans 16 residues. J gave up 5 bases and V 2 bases, and 5 bases lay outside the gene matches. The CDR3, as DNA: TGTGCCAGCAGCGTCAGCGGGACTAGCGGGATAGATACGCAGTATTTT. The encoded protein is CASSVSGTSGIDTQYF.

This clone was seen only a few times. The rearrangement links TRBV5-4 to TRBJ2-3, with 7 bases lining up with TRBD2. V trimming: 5 bases; J trimming: 1 base; junction bases outside the gene matches: 7. The CDR3 is 15 amino acids. The germline V gene has CDR1 SGHNT and CDR2 YYREEE (reference sequence). Here the CDR3 DNA reads TGTGCCAGCAGGAAGCGGGAAGGGGGCACAGATACGCAGTATTTT. Its translation: CASRKREGGTDTQYF.

V is TRBV4-2 and J is TRBJ1-5, with 7 bases fitting TRBD1. The CDR3 length is 15 residues. The junction had 5 bases not matched to a gene; V was cut back by 5 bases and J by 1 base. Germline V gene data show CDR1 as LGHNA and CDR2 as YNFKEQ. CDR3 in amino acids: CASSFRQGSNQPQHF. CDR3 nucleotide sequence: TGTGCCAGCAGCTTTCGACAGGGAAGCAATCAGCCCCAGCATTTT.

This clone turned up a few times. The CDR3 sequence: CASSLGTQHQPQHF. The CDR3 DNA follows: TGTGCCAGCAGCTTAGGGACACAGCATCAGCCCCAGCATTTT. The V and J genes are TRBV5-6 and TRBJ1-5; possible D gene TRBD1, 6 bases. V lost 2 bases and J 5 bases, leaving 11 bases between the germline ends. Germline V gives CDR1 SGHDT, CDR2 YYEEEE. This CDR3 has 14 amino acids.

The rearrangement joins TRBV19 to TRBJ2-2; TRBD2 aligns across 15 bases. The CDR3 is 15 residues long. The V and J ends lost 4 bases and 13 bases, in that order; junction bases with no gene match: 7. Germline loops: CDR1 LNHDA, CDR2 SQIVND (reference sequence). CDR3 sequence: CASSTGTSGGRVLFF. CDR3 in DNA: TGTGCCAGTAGTACCGGGACTAGCGGGGGGCGGGTGCTGTTTTTT.

The chain has TRBV11-2 and TRBJ1-5; D is undetermined. Germline CDR1 is SGHAT and CDR2 is FQNNGV. This CDR3 is built from 14 residues. Trimming shortened V by 2 bases and J by 0 bases, and 5 bases separated the two germline ends. CDR3 amino acids: CASSLSDSNQPQHF. The CDR3 DNA reads as TGTGCCAGCAGCTTATCAGATAGCAATCAGCCCCAGCATTTT.

This chain uses TRBV4-1 with TRBJ2-2, with a weak D call TRBD2 (6 bases). This CDR3 spans 16 amino acids. The ends were cut back, 1 base at V and 2 bases at J, with 11 bases in the middle. CDR1 and CDR2 from the germline V gene are MGHRA and YSYEKL. This CDR3 reads CASSQGVGTNTGELFF. The CDR3 nucleotides read TGCGCCAGCAGCCAAGGGGTCGGGACTAACACCGGGGAGCTGTTTTTT.

This clone has a handful of counts. The V call is TRBV5-5, the J call TRBJ2-4, with 11 bases lining up with TRBD2. V lost 4 bases, J lost 0 bases, and 6 bases stayed unmatched. CDR1 is SGHKS, CDR2 YYEKEE, per germline (reference sequence). This CDR3 is built from 17 residues. The CDR3: CASSPLAGAIAKNIQYF. DNA for the CDR3: TGTGCCAGCAGCCCACTAGCGGGGGCCATAGCCAAAAACATTCAGTACTTC.

The CDR3 DNA reads TGTGCCAGCCTCAGTTTTCAAGTGAACACTGAAGCTTTCTTT. The encoded protein is CASLSFQVNTEAFF. The genes are TRBV28 and TRBJ1-1; D not certain. Germline CDR1 is MDHEN and CDR2 is SYDVKM. This CDR3 contains 14 residues. The V and J ends lost 8 bases and 0 bases respectively, with 13 bases between them.

This chain uses TRBV28 with TRBJ2-7; TRBD1 aligns across 11 bases. J gave up 2 bases and V 5 bases, and 5 bases lay outside the gene matches. The CDR3 is made up of 15 amino acids. The V gene's germline CDR1 is MDHEN and CDR2 SYDVKM. The CDR3 region has the DNA TGTGCCAGCAGTCCCGCGGGACAGGGGGCCTACGAGCAGTACTTC. It translates to CASSPAGQGAYEQYF.

This clone was counted ten times or more. This rearrangement joins TRBV11-2 to TRBJ2-3; 10 bases align to TRBD2. The V gene's germline CDR1 is SGHAT and CDR2 FQNNGV. Trimming cost V 4 bases and J 3 bases; bases outside gene matches: 7. The CDR3 runs 16 residues. The CDR3 DNA reads TGTGCCAGCAGCTCCTTCCTTAGCGGGAGGACAGATACGCAGTATTTT. This sequence encodes CASSSFLSGRTDTQYF.

The chain links TRBV5-1 to TRBJ2-7; 11 nucleotides agree with TRBD2. Looked up from germline, CDR1 is SGHRS and CDR2 is YFSETQ. V gave up 0 bases and J gave up 3 bases; unmatched junction bases: 5. This CDR3 has 16 residues. The CDR3 nucleotides are TGCGCCAGCAGCTTGGGATCCGGGACTAGCGGCTACGAGCAGTACTTC. It encodes CASSLGSGTSGYEQYF.

This chain uses TRBV7-9 with TRBJ2-6, with a possible D match to TRBD1 (5 bases). The CDR3 runs to 18 residues. Trimming cost V 5 bases and J 4 bases, with 21 bases left between them. Germline CDR1 reads SEHNR; CDR2 reads FQNEAQ (reference sequence). The CDR3 DNA is TGTGCCAGCAGCCCCTCCCGAGGTCAGGGCACCGGGGCCAACGTCCTGACTTTC. It encodes CASSPSRGQGTGANVLTF.

The chain recombines TRBV9 with TRBJ1-2; a possible D gene is TRBD1 (6 bases). Per germline, CDR1 SGDLS and CDR2 YYNGEE. V was pared by 0 bases and J by 4 bases, with 13 bases between. This CDR3 has 15 amino acids. The CDR3 is CASSVGQDQPYGYTF. Here the CDR3 DNA reads TGTGCCAGCAGCGTAGGACAGGATCAACCCTATGGCTACACCTTC.

The CDR3 coding sequence is TGTGCCAGCAGCCCCGGGGACAGACTACAAGAGACCCAGTACTTC. Translated, it gives CASSPGDRLQETQYF. The chain combines TRBV9 with TRBJ2-5, with 7 bases matching TRBD1. The CDR3 has 15 residues. The germline gives CDR1 SGDLS, CDR2 YYNGEE. Trimming took 4 bases from V and 2 from J; bases not matched to a gene: 8.

The rearrangement uses TRBV29-1 and TRBJ1-1; 7 nucleotides align to TRBD1. There are 13 residues in the CDR3. V lost 5 bases to trimming and J lost 7 bases; unmatched junction nucleotides: 10. The germline CDR1 and CDR2 sequences are SQVTM and ANQGSEA. The CDR3 DNA reads TGCAGCGTTAGGGGACAGTCATTACATGAAGCTTTCTTT. Protein: CSVRGQSLHEAFF.

This clone has only a few counts. The chain links TRBV5-4 to TRBJ1-2, with D perhaps matching TRBD1 (5 bases). V was cut by 4 bases and J by 4 bases, with 20 bases left in between. The CDR3 is 16 residues long. Germline CDR1 reads SGHNT; CDR2 reads YYREEE (reference sequence). The CDR3 is CASSLGGSVVSYGYTF. CDR3 in DNA: TGTGCCAGCAGCCTTGGGGGGTCGGTGGTCTCCTATGGCTACACCTTC.

This chain links TRBV5-1 with TRBJ2-1; 10 bases are shared with TRBD2. With V trimmed by 7 bases and J by 7 bases, 5 bases remained unmatched. Germline V lookup: CDR1 SGHRS, CDR2 YFSETQ. This CDR3 region has 13 residues. The CDR3 loop reads CASAISGRNEQFF. In DNA form, the CDR3 reads TGCGCCAGCGCGATTAGCGGGAGGAATGAGCAGTTCTTC.

The chain carries TRBV5-1 and TRBJ2-2; D perhaps matches TRBD1 (6 bases). From germline, CDR1 is SGHRS and CDR2 YFSETQ. This CDR3 comprises 16 residues. V lost 1 base, J lost 5 bases, and 15 bases lay in between. CDR3 sequence: CASSLTWDTGTGELFF. The CDR3 coding sequence is TGCGCCAGCAGCTTGACGTGGGACACCGGAACCGGGGAGCTGTTTTTT.

J is TRBJ2-3 and V is TRBV2; 7 bases fit TRBD2. J was trimmed by 0 bases and V by 4 bases; bases with no gene match: 4. Germline CDR1 SNHLY, CDR2 FYNNEI. The CDR3 totals 15 residues. CDR3 sequence reads: CASSVVGGSTDTQYF. The CDR3, as DNA: TGTGCCAGCAGTGTGGTGGGAGGGAGCACAGATACGCAGTATTTT.

J is TRBJ2-1 and V is TRBV7-2, with TRBD2 as a possible D gene (6 bases). Germline CDR1 reads SGHTA; CDR2 reads FQGNSA. V lost 3 bases to trimming and J lost 5 bases, with 11 bases between them. This CDR3 is 14 amino acids long. The CDR3 loop is CASSLRAGNNEQFF. The CDR3, as DNA: TGTGCCAGCAGCTTGAGGGCGGGGAACAATGAGCAGTTCTTC.

The rearrangement uses TRBV5-1 and TRBJ2-7; 12 bases map to TRBD2. J gave up 6 bases and V 5 bases, and 6 bases lay outside the gene matches. The CDR3 covers 14 residues. Germline-derived CDR1 and CDR2 are SGHRS and YFSETQ. CDR3 nucleotide sequence: TGCGCCAGCAGGAGACTAGCGGGAGTCCCCGAGCAGTACTTC. Translation: CASRRLAGVPEQYF.

The chain carries TRBV4-3 and TRBJ2-1; no definite D call. The V end was cut by 3 bases, the J end by 0 bases, with 9 bases between. Germline CDR1 and CDR2: LGHNA and YSLEER. The CDR3 covers 15 residues. CDR3: CASSHERRSYNEQFF. CDR3 bases: TGCGCCAGCAGCCACGAGCGCCGCTCCTACAATGAGCAGTTCTTC.

The chain couples TRBV30 to TRBJ2-2; D ambiguous. The V end was cut by 3 bases, the J end by 7 bases, with 12 bases between. CDR3 length: 13 amino acids. Germline CDR1 reads GTSNPN; CDR2 reads SVGIG (reference sequence). CDR3 nucleotides: TGTGCCTGGAGGCCCGGTCTCGACGGGGAGCTGTTTTTT. Amino acids: CAWRPGLDGELFF.

The chain couples TRBV2 to TRBJ2-5; the match to TRBD1 covers 10 bases. Trimming cost V 11 bases and J 2 bases; bases outside gene matches: 11. Germline CDR1 SNHLY, CDR2 FYNNEI. This CDR3 has 15 amino acids. The CDR3 protein is CACQGDRGEQETQYF. The CDR3 DNA sequence: TGTGCCTGTCAGGGGGACAGGGGCGAACAAGAGACCCAGTACTTC.

This clone was seen only a few times. This chain connects TRBV5-1 to TRBJ1-1, with a weak D call TRBD1 (5 bases). Trimming left V 0 bases short and J 2 bases short, with 11 bases between. The CDR3 covers 15 residues. Germline V gene sequence: CDR1 SGHRS, CDR2 YFSETQ. The CDR3 reads CASSLAQGANTEAFF. The CDR3 DNA reads TGCGCCAGCAGCTTGGCCCAAGGGGCCAACACTGAAGCTTTCTTT.